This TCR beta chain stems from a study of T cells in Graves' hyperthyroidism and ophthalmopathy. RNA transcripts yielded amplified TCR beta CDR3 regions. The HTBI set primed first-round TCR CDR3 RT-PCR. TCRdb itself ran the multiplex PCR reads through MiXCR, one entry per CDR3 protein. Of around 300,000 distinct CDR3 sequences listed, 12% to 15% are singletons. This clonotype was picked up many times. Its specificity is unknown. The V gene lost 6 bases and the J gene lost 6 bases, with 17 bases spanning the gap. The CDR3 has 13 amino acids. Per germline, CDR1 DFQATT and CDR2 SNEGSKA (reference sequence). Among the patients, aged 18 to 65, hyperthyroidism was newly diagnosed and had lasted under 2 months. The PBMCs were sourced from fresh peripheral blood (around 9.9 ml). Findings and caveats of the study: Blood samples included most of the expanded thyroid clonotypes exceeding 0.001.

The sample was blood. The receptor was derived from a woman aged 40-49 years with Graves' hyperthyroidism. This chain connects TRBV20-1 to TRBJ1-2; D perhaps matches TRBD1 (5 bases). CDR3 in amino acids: CSAIIHGGDGYTF. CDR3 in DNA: TGCAGTGCCATAATCCACGGAGGGGATGGCTACACCTTC.